This TCR beta chain was identified in a study of OX40 agonist ivuxolimab in advanced cancers. Profiled with immunoSEQ multiplex PCR; TCRdb holds only in-frame clones, not every one. The sample shows over 30,000 clones, about 76% of them seen only once. Germline V gene lookup returns CDR1 SGHRS and CDR2 YFSETQ. The junction had 11 bases not matched to a gene; V was cut back by 3 bases and J by 3 bases. CDR3 length equals 16 residues. In regard to this clone: As yet, its antigen is unknown.

Study-wide points: CD4+ and CD8+ blood T cells expanded clonally by week 6 at 0.1 to 3.0 mg/kg.

The input for sequencing was CD4+ or CD8+ T cells sorted from blood, taken in a trial of the OX40 agonist ivuxolimab. This receptor was obtained from an adult with an advanced solid tumor such as melanoma, head and neck, liver or kidney cancer. The chain has TRBV5-1 and TRBJ2-5, with TRBD2 identical over 7 bases. The CDR3 protein is CASSSPGTKGKETQYF. The DNA for the CDR3 is TGCGCCAGCAGCTCCCCCGGGACTAAGGGGAAAGAGACCCAGTACTTC.